One sample yielded the 18 T cell receptor beta chains listed below, sequenced in a study of T cell responses to AZD1222 COVID-19 vaccine. Using immunoSEQ multiplex PCR, the repertoire was profiled, and TCRdb retains in-frame clones only, with some absent. In the table there are about 56,000 clones, over 70% of which are singletons. Sequenced here: peripheral blood, sampled 28 days after the second AZD1222 dose. The receptors originated from an adult who received the AZD1222 COVID-19 vaccine.

This clone has just one count. This rearrangement joins TRBV21-1 to TRBJ2-3; the table names TRBD2, a call not compared with the DNA. TRBV21-1 is labeled a pseudogene. The CDR3 contains 16 residues. The CDR3, as DNA: TGTGCCAGCAGCAAAGGGTCTCGAGGGCGCGCAGATACGCAGTATTTT. It is translated as CASSKGSRGRADTQYF.

The V and J genes are TRBV18 and TRBJ2-2, with D possibly matching TRBD2 (5 bases). Germline V gene data show CDR1 as KGHSH and CDR2 as LQKENI. This CDR3 has 15 amino acids. Trimming removed 3 bases from V and 3 bases from J, with 11 bases in between. CDR3 amino acids: CASSPSGYHTGELFF. The CDR3 DNA sequence: TGTGCCAGCTCACCCAGCGGTTACCACACCGGGGAGCTGTTTTTT. The full variable domain, with the rest looked up from reference TRBV18 and TRBJ2-2, is NAGVMQNPRHLVRRRGQEARLRCSPMKGHSHVYWYRQLPEEGLKFMVYLQKENIIDESGMPKERFSAEFPKEGPSILRIQQVVRGDSAAYFCASSPSGYHTGELFFGEGSRLTVL.

The chain is built from TRBV10-3 and TRBJ1-6; D ambiguous. Germline CDR1 ENHRY, CDR2 SYGVKD. V shed 6 bases and J shed 10 bases, with 13 bases lying between them. The CDR3 has 13 amino acids. The CDR3 region is CAISPGVESPLHF. In DNA form, the CDR3 reads TGTGCCATCAGCCCCGGGGTGGAATCACCCCTCCACTTT.

This clone showed up just a few times. The gene calls are TRBV24-1 and TRBJ1-2; weak D call: TRBD1 (5 bases). CDR3 length: 13 residues. The V end lost 9 bases, the J end lost 6 bases, and 16 bases lay between the germline ends. Germline V gene sequence: CDR1 KGHDR, CDR2 SFDVKD. The CDR3 spells CATQGQARDGYTF. In DNA form, the CDR3 reads TGTGCCACCCAGGGCCAGGCCAGGGATGGCTACACCTTC.

The CDR3 is CASSLASGRFDEQFF. Here the CDR3 DNA reads TGTGCCAGCAGCTTGGCTAGCGGGAGGTTCGATGAGCAGTTCTTC. The chain has TRBV5-4 and TRBJ2-1; 11 positions agree with TRBD2. From germline, CDR1 is SGHNT and CDR2 YYREEE (reference sequence). The CDR3 length is 15 residues. The junction had 4 bases not matched to a gene; V was cut back by 0 bases and J by 8 bases.

V is TRBV10-1 and J is TRBJ2-3, with 7 nucleotides matching TRBD1. V was clipped by 6 bases and J by 2 bases; unmatched bases: 2. The CDR3 length is 13 residues. The germline gives CDR1 WNHNN, CDR2 SYGVQD (reference sequence). DNA of the CDR3: TGCGCCAGCAGCGGGACAGACACAGATACGCAGTATTTT. Protein sequence: CASSGTDTDTQYF.

The CDR3 nucleotides read TGTGCCAGTAGCGACCCGGGACAAGTTAGTTACACCTTC. This codes for CASSDPGQVSYTF. The chain couples TRBV19 to TRBJ1-2; D possibly corresponds to TRBD1 (6 bases). Germline CDR1 is LNHDA and CDR2 is SQIVND (reference sequence). The CDR3 runs to 13 residues. Deletions cut 6 bases from V and 11 bases from J, with 19 bases between.

Concerning this clone: At one of its ends the junction is not consistent with the germline gene, which may arise from a read error. The chain links TRBV3-1 (or the pseudogene TRBV3-2) to TRBJ2-7; D possibly corresponds to TRBD2 (5 bases). Germline values: CDR1 LGHDT, CDR2 YNNKEL (reference sequence). The length of the CDR3 is 12 residues. CDR3 nucleotides: TGTGCCAGCAGCCTCCCGGGGTACGGGCAGTACTTC. It yields the protein CASSLPGYGQYF.

The chain employs TRBV5-1 and TRBJ1-2; no clear D. This CDR3 region has 14 residues. Per germline, CDR1 SGHRS and CDR2 YFSETQ. Trimming took off 8 bases at V and 4 bases at J, with 18 bases between the two ends. CDR3 residues: CASRPLQSGYGYTF. In DNA, the CDR3 is TGCGCCAGTCGACCGCTCCAGTCGGGCTATGGCTACACCTTC.

The chain recombines TRBV28 with TRBJ1-3; no clear D. V was pared by 5 bases and J by 1 base, with 15 bases between. The length of the CDR3 is 16 residues. Germline V gene sequence: CDR1 MDHEN, CDR2 SYDVKM. DNA for the CDR3: TGTGCCAGCAGTCCAACGACCGGCGATTCTGGAAACACCATATATTTT. It yields the protein CASSPTTGDSGNTIYF.

The CDR3 DNA reads as TGTGCCAGCAGCCAAGACGAGGACAAAAAAAACATTCAGTACTTC. Encoded protein: CASSQDEDKKNIQYF. The chain couples TRBV3-1 (or the pseudogene TRBV3-2) to TRBJ2-4; a possible D gene is TRBD1 (5 bases). Germline-derived CDR1 and CDR2 are LGHDT and YNNKEL (reference sequence). The CDR3 runs 15 residues. V was cut by 0 bases and J by 4 bases, with 10 bases left in between.

The rearrangement joins TRBV19 to TRBJ2-1; possible D gene TRBD1, 5 bases. V lost 7 bases and J 7 bases, leaving 17 bases between the germline ends. The germline gives CDR1 LNHDA, CDR2 SQIVND (reference sequence). The CDR3 sequence is 14 residues long. The CDR3 DNA sequence: TGTGCCAGTAACGGGCAGGGAATTGGAAATGAGCAGTTCTTC. Encoded protein: CASNGQGIGNEQFF.

The genes are TRBV20-1 and TRBJ2-1, with 8 bases identical to TRBD1. The V gene's germline CDR1 is DFQATT and CDR2 SNEGSKA (reference sequence). The CDR3 has 15 amino acids. J lost 2 bases, V lost 3 bases, and 6 bases had no gene match. The chain's CDR3 is CSASRQGLTYNEQFF. For the CDR3, the DNA is TGCAGTGCTAGTCGACAGGGGTTAACCTACAATGAGCAGTTCTTC.

The chain employs TRBV12-3 or TRBV12-4 and TRBJ1-1, with TRBD1 identical over 7 bases. J lost 6 bases, V lost 4 bases, and 2 bases had no gene match. There are 12 residues in the CDR3. The CDR3 reads CASSYGTAEAFF. The CDR3 region has the DNA TGTGCCAGCAGTTATGGGACAGCTGAAGCTTTCTTT.

The CDR3 protein is CASSPPQTPYEQYF. The CDR3 region has the DNA TGTGCCAGCTCACCACCCCAGACCCCCTACGAGCAGTACTTC. This chain links TRBV18 with TRBJ2-7, with D hard to call. Germline V gene lookup returns CDR1 KGHSH and CDR2 LQKENI. This CDR3 is built from 14 residues. Trimming took off 0 bases at V and 2 bases at J, with 8 bases between the two ends.

This clone appeared a few times. The CDR3 is CASSLAMRAGSKNYGYTF. DNA of the CDR3: TGCGCCAGCAGCTTGGCCATGCGGGCAGGGTCGAAAAACTATGGCTACACCTTC. The chain has TRBV5-1 and TRBJ1-2; the D gene is possibly TRBD1 (5 bases). The CDR3 runs to 18 residues. The ends were cut back, 0 bases at V and 2 bases at J, with 20 bases in the middle. Germline V gives CDR1 SGHRS, CDR2 YFSETQ.

This clone is a singleton in its sample. This chain links TRBV24-1 with TRBJ2-7, with D tentatively TRBD1 (5 bases). The germline V gene has CDR1 KGHDR and CDR2 SFDVKD. There are 12 residues in the CDR3. V lost 10 bases, J lost 4 bases, and 13 bases lay in between. CDR3 nucleotides: TGTGCCACAAGGCAGGGTCTATACGAGCAGTACTTC. Amino acids: CATRQGLYEQYF.

The gene calls are TRBV18 and TRBJ1-6; 7 bases agree with TRBD1. This CDR3 comprises 14 residues. The germline gives CDR1 KGHSH, CDR2 LQKENI. V lost 2 bases to trimming and J lost 9 bases; unmatched junction nucleotides: 4. The CDR3 DNA follows: TGTGCCAGCTCACCAGACAGGGTAACTTCACCCCTCCACTTT. The encoded protein is CASSPDRVTSPLHF.